This T cell receptor (beta chain) was captured by sequencing in a study of shared clonotypes between healthy human individuals. V was pared by 4 bases and J by 4 bases, with 7 bases between. Germline CDR1 GTSNPN, CDR2 SVGIG (reference sequence). CDR3 length equals 11 residues. Genomic DNA belonging to each subset was distributed in equal measure over several immunoSEQ plates. In the source study's methods: There were no quality scores in the junction-only immunoSEQ sequences, so filtering differed. Repertoires were generated with immunoSEQ multiplex PCR, while TCRdb's copy carries only in-frame clones and drops some. V, J and clone size are those of that table, while D and trimming were read from the DNA. Of about 1.1 million clones listed, 60% to 85% are singletons.

Sequenced sample: memory CD4+ T cells from PBMCs. As to subset: CD45RA-negative fraction. The clonotype originates from a man younger than 35 in good health. Some clones in this sample may be carry-over from other donors' samples. The chain recombines TRBV30 with TRBJ1-2; no reliable D call. The CDR3 DNA is TGTGCCTGGACCCATTCCTATGGCTACACCTTC. Residues: CAWTHSYGYTF.